This entry describes one T cell receptor beta chain. Its antigen remains unknown. The sample belongs to a study of OX40 agonist ivuxolimab in advanced cancers. Study observations and caveats: Antigen specificity of clonally expanded peripheral T cells was not established.

TCRdb's table, derived via immunoSEQ multiplex PCR, lists solely in-frame clones and lacks some. The sample records 100,000 or so clones, 75% to 95% being singletons. The sample was CD4+ or CD8+ T cells sorted from blood, taken in a trial of the OX40 agonist ivuxolimab. This TCR was recovered from an adult with an advanced solid tumor such as melanoma, head and neck, liver or kidney cancer.

This chain's CDR3 is CASSLAGGLGEQFF. In DNA form, the CDR3 reads TGTGCCAGCAGCTTAGCTGGAGGTTTGGGTGAGCAGTTCTTC. This chain links TRBV11-2 with TRBJ2-1, with a tentative D call TRBD2 (5 bases). CDR3 length: 14 amino acids. V was trimmed by 1 base and J by 9 bases, leaving 13 bases between them. The V gene's germline CDR1 is SGHAT and CDR2 FQNNGV.